Below are 27 T cell receptor beta chains sequenced from a single sample in a study of tumor-infiltrating lymphocytes in primary liver carcinoma. Co-extracted RNA and DNA came from approximately 20-30 mg of unsorted bulk tissue. The template, roughly 510 ng total RNA, yielded TCR beta cDNA made with a constant-region primer. Libraries of TCR beta came from three nested multiplex PCR rounds with slightly modified ARM-PCR. Investigators reported that the first two PCR rounds, at 10 to 11 cycles each, used TRBV1-TRBV30 forward primers with a C-beta reverse primer. TCRdb processed the multiplex PCR reads anew with MiXCR; each CDR3 protein has one entry. The sample lists approximately 73,000 distinct CDR3 sequences; over 55% were seen once. Material for sequencing was liver tumor tissue from sampling region 4. Documented subset: tumor region T4, right-lateral pole. The source of these receptors is a woman aged 60-75 years with primary liver carcinoma and hepatitis B virus infection.

In the case of this clonotype: A read error may be the cause here, since a much bigger clone is one base away. V and J are TRBV25-1 and TRBJ2-2, with D perhaps matching TRBD1 or TRBD2 (5 bases each). The CDR3 covers 16 residues. CDR1 and CDR2 (germline): MGHDK, SYGVNS. This CDR3 is CPEGGTQTEDTGELFF. The CDR3 DNA is TGTCCAGAAGGAGGTACCCAGACAGAAGACACCGGGGAGCTGTTTTTT.

As regards this clonotype: One junction end disagrees with the germline gene, perhaps due to a read error. V is TRBV2 and J is TRBJ2-4, with D hard to call. Germline assignment: CDR1 SNHLY and CDR2 FYNNEI. The CDR3 is 15 amino acids. This CDR3 reads CASSEEGIAKNIKYF. The CDR3 nucleotides are TGTGCCAGCAGTGAAGAGGGAATAGCCAAAAACATTAAGTACTTC.

This chain uses TRBV12-3 or TRBV12-4 with TRBJ2-1, with TRBD2 matching over 7 bases. This CDR3 spans 15 amino acids. J was trimmed by 7 bases and V by 7 bases; bases with no gene match: 13. In DNA form, the CDR3 reads TGTGCCAGCACCTTAGGCGGCGGGAGCACTAATGAGCAGTTCTTC. This codes for CASTLGGGSTNEQFF.

On this clonotype itself: This could be a read error, since a much larger clone is one nucleotide away. The chain joins TRBV5-1 to TRBJ2-4; D is ambiguous. The CDR3 totals 17 residues. V was trimmed by 2 bases and J by 1 base, leaving 16 bases between them. Germline values: CDR1 SGHRS, CDR2 YFSETQ. CDR3: CASSLSTNDAAKNIQYF. The CDR3 DNA follows: TGCGCCAGCAGCTTATCTACAAATGATGCGGCCAAAAACATTCAGTACTTC. Using reference TRBV5-1 and TRBJ2-4 for the parts outside the CDR3, the full variable domain is KAGVTQTPRYLIKTRGQQVTLSCSPISGHRSVSWYQQTPGQGLQFLFEYFSETQRNKGNFPGRFSGRQFSNSRSEMNVSTLELGDSALYLCASSLSTNDAAKNIQYFGAGTRLSVL.

As to this clonotype: The junction and the germline gene differ at one end; a read error may be behind it. The chain employs TRBV11-1 and TRBJ2-7; maybe TRBD2 (6 bases). CDR3 length equals 15 residues. The germline V gene encodes CDR1 SGHAT and CDR2 FQDESV (reference sequence). CDR3 protein: CARSWGGARTYEQYF. The CDR3 DNA reads TGTGCCAGGAGCTGGGGCGGGGCGAGGACATACGAGCAGTACTTC.

A remark on this clonotype: A read error may explain this, as a much larger clone is one base away. This chain links TRBV30 with TRBJ2-5, with no clear D. The ends were cut back, 3 bases at V and 5 bases at J, with 13 bases in the middle. This CDR3 has 13 residues. Germline CDR1 reads GTSNPN; CDR2 reads SVGIG (reference sequence). The CDR3 sequence: CAWRGTVLETQYF. CDR3 bases: TGTGCCTGGAGAGGAACAGTGCTGGAGACCCAGTACTTC.

Regarding this clonotype: An end of the junction does not agree with germline; a read error may underlie this. The CDR3 here is CPSSPRDPHHNEQFF. In DNA form, the CDR3 reads TGCCCCAGTAGCCCTCGGGACCCGCACCACAATGAGCAGTTCTTC. The V and J genes are TRBV5-1 and TRBJ2-1; D could derive from TRBD1 or TRBD2 (5 bases each). Germline values: CDR1 SGHRS, CDR2 YFSETQ. CDR3 length equals 15 residues.

Worth noting for this clonotype: A read error may produce the germline difference seen at one junction end. The chain uses TRBV12-3 or TRBV12-4 and TRBJ2-3; a weak D match, TRBD2 (6 bases). The CDR3 is 16 residues long. CDR3 coding DNA: TGTGCCAGTAGTTTCGGCGCGGGAATGGCCACAGATACGCGGTATTTT. Its protein is CASSFGAGMATDTRYF.

As concerns this clonotype: A junction boundary mismatches the germline segment, possibly from a read error. For the CDR3, the DNA is TGTGTCAGCAGTTACGGAGTGACTAACTATGGCTACAACTTC. Protein sequence: CVSSYGVTNYGYNF. This chain links TRBV6-5 with TRBJ1-2; no clear D. The CDR3 runs to 14 residues. The germline V gene has CDR1 MNHEY and CDR2 SVGAGI.

In regard to this clonotype: Sequence at one end of the junction differs from germline and may be a read error. The chain recombines TRBV11-1 with TRBJ2-4, with TRBD2 matching 10 bases. The V gene's germline CDR1 is SGHAT and CDR2 FQDESV (reference sequence). This CDR3 has 17 residues. The CDR3 DNA reads as TGTGCCAGCAGCTTTCCCGGGACTAGCGAGACCAAAAACGTTCAGTACTTC. Its translation is CASSFPGTSETKNVQYF.

This clonotype was recorded many times. The rearrangement links TRBV6-1 to TRBJ2-3; D unresolved. CDR1 MNHNS and CDR2 SASEGT come from the germline V gene. The CDR3 totals 15 residues. The germline V and J ends were trimmed by 1 base and 4 bases, with 12 bases remaining between them. CDR3 DNA sequence: TGTGCCAGCAGTGAAGTAGAATCGGGCGCAGATACGCAGTATTTT. Translated: CASSEVESGADTQYF.

Comments on this clonotype: The conserved closing phenylalanine or tryptophan is absent in this CDR3, likely reflecting a read error. The chain combines TRBV6-4 with TRBJ1-5, with 7 bases identical to TRBD1. Germline CDR1 is MRHNA and CDR2 is SNTAGT. The CDR3 has 17 residues. The V gene end was trimmed by 6 bases and the J gene end by 3 bases; junction bases not matched to a gene: 14. CDR3 sequence: CASSGTAKNPPNQPQHS. The CDR3 DNA reads TGTGCCAGCAGCGGGACAGCCAAAAACCCTCCCAATCAGCCCCAGCATTCT.

In its sample, this clonotype ranks as medium-sized. The J gene is TRBJ2-7, the V gene TRBV11-2, with D possibly TRBD2 on 7 matching bases. CDR1 is SGHAT and CDR2 is FQNNGV in the germline V gene. The CDR3 length is 14 residues. V lost 5 bases and J lost 3, with 14 bases in between. CDR3 DNA: TGTGCCAGCAGCCCCAGGGGAGGGTACTACGAGCAGTACTTC. The encoded protein is CASSPRGGYYEQYF.

This clonotype was detected many times. The J gene is TRBJ2-4, the V gene TRBV12-3 or TRBV12-4; D possibly corresponds to TRBD1 (5 bases). The V gene lost 0 bases and the J gene lost 5 bases, with 11 bases spanning the gap. The CDR3 loop spans 15 amino acids. This CDR3 reads CASSLARRAQNIQYF. CDR3 sequence (DNA): TGTGCCAGCAGTTTAGCGCGCAGGGCTCAAAACATTCAGTACTTC.

Remarks on this clonotype: One end of the junction varies from germline; a read error may be responsible. V and J are TRBV11-2 and TRBJ1-2, with 7 bases lining up with TRBD1. CDR3 length: 14 residues. The V gene's germline CDR1 is SGHAT and CDR2 FQNNGV. The CDR3 DNA sequence: TGTGCCAGCAACTTAAGCAGGGGGTTCTATGGCTACACCTTC. This translates into CASNLSRGFYGYTF.

In DNA, the CDR3 is TGTGCCAGCAGACCGAACCTTGACACCAAGGAGCTGTTTTTT. Encoded protein: CASRPNLDTKELFF. The rearrangement links TRBV11-1 to TRBJ2-2; no firm D call. Germline values: CDR1 SGHAT, CDR2 FQDESV (reference sequence). V lost 6 bases and J 10 bases, leaving 18 bases between the germline ends. The CDR3 consists of 14 residues.

This clonotype was counted many times. The rearrangement links TRBV29-1 to TRBJ1-5; D is possibly TRBD1 (5 bases). Germline lookup yields CDR1 SQVTM and CDR2 ANQGSEA. Trimming pared 4 bases from V and 2 bases from J, leaving 12 bases between. The CDR3 contains 14 residues. The CDR3 bases are TGCAGCGTTGTTTGGGGGGTGGGCAATCAGCCCCAGCATTTT. Its protein is CSVVWGVGNQPQHF.

The chain has TRBV11-2 and TRBJ2-3; 7 bases line up with TRBD2. This CDR3 contains 17 residues. Per germline, CDR1 SGHAT and CDR2 FQNNGV. The V and J ends lost 5 bases and 8 bases, in that order; junction bases with no gene match: 19. CDR3: CASSPNRGSWPGATQYF. The CDR3 DNA sequence: TGTGCCAGCAGCCCGAATCGCGGGAGCTGGCCAGGAGCTACGCAGTATTTT.

Remarks on this clonotype: The junction departs from germline at one end; a sequencing error may be responsible. CDR3 region: CASCDTGETQYF. CDR3 DNA sequence: TGTGCCAGCTGTGACACTGGGGAGACCCAGTACTTC. This rearrangement joins TRBV25-1 to TRBJ2-5; D is uncertain. The CDR3 consists of 12 residues. Germline V gene sequence: CDR1 MGHDK, CDR2 SYGVNS.

In the case of this clonotype: This may arise from a read error, as a much more abundant clone is one base away. CDR3 nucleotides: TGTGCCAGCAGTGAAGGGGGTAGCGCCTGGGGAGAGCAGTTCTTC. It codes for CASSEGGSAWGEQFF. The chain joins TRBV6-1 to TRBJ2-1, with a tentative D call TRBD2 (5 bases). In germline, CDR1 is MNHNS, CDR2 SASEGT. The length of the CDR3 is 15 residues. The ends were cut back, 1 base at V and 10 bases at J, with 17 bases in the middle.

About this clonotype: The CDR3 carries no conserved terminal phenylalanine or tryptophan, so it likely arises from a read error. V and J are TRBV7-3 and TRBJ2-6, with 9 bases fitting TRBD1. V lost 4 bases and J lost 0; bases outside the gene matches: 7. The CDR3 has 18 amino acids. Germline V gene sequence: CDR1 SGHTA, CDR2 FQGTGA. CDR3 bases: TGTGCCAGCAGCTCCCGACAGGGGGTTGTCTCTGGGGCCAACGTCCTGACTCTC. It codes for CASSSRQGVVSGANVLTL.

This clonotype was observed at least ten times. The chain couples TRBV7-8 to TRBJ2-7; D possibly corresponds to TRBD1 (6 bases). Deletions cut 5 bases from V and 7 bases from J, with 9 bases between. CDR1 SGHVS and CDR2 FQNEAQ come from the germline V gene. The CDR3 consists of 11 residues. CDR3 sequence reads: CASSIDREQYF. CDR3 nucleotide sequence: TGTGCCAGCAGCATCGACAGGGAGCAGTACTTC.

This clonotype was detected many times. This chain's CDR3 is CASSPPGGINQPQHF. The CDR3 DNA is TGTGCCAGCAGCCCCCCGGGGGGTATCAATCAGCCCCAGCATTTT. The gene calls are TRBV28 and TRBJ1-5, with D possibly matching TRBD1 (5 bases). The V gene lost 6 bases and the J gene lost 3 bases, with 15 bases spanning the gap. The CDR3 is made up of 15 amino acids. Germline V lookup: CDR1 MDHEN, CDR2 SYDVKM.

Judged by abundance, this clonotype is medium-sized. V is TRBV29-1 and J is TRBJ2-2; tentative D call: TRBD2 (7 bases). The CDR3 is made up of 14 amino acids. In germline, CDR1 is SQVTM, CDR2 ANQGSEA. V lost 7 bases, J lost 7 bases, and 19 bases lay in between. CDR3 in DNA: TGCAGCGCCGCTCGGGGGGCCGGCCACGGGGAGCTGTTTTTT. Protein product: CSAARGAGHGELFF.

With regard to this clonotype: At one end the junction does not follow the germline gene, possibly because of a read error. The chain recombines TRBV11-3 with TRBJ2-7; a possible D gene is TRBD2 (7 bases). CDR1 and CDR2 from the germline V gene are SGHNT and YENEEA. The CDR3 is made up of 15 amino acids. The CDR3, as DNA: TGTGCCAGCTGCCCCGGGACGGGGGGCAACTACGAGCAATACTTC. Protein sequence: CASCPGTGGNYEQYF.

This clonotype was detected many times. V usage is TRBV7-9 and J usage is TRBJ2-5; D might be TRBD2 (6 bases). V lost 3 bases, J lost 5 bases, and 16 bases lay in between. This CDR3 has 15 residues. Looked up from germline, CDR1 is SEHNR and CDR2 is FQNEAQ (reference sequence). The CDR3 sequence is CASSLGLGWFETQYF. CDR3 DNA: TGTGCCAGCAGCTTGGGACTGGGGTGGTTTGAGACCCAGTACTTC.

The chain joins TRBV11-3 to TRBJ1-2; D gene uncertain. Trimming left V 2 bases short and J 10 bases short, with 17 bases between. In germline, CDR1 is SGHNT, CDR2 YENEEA. This CDR3 contains 14 residues. The CDR3 loop reads CASSLTTLLDDYTF. The DNA of the CDR3 is TGTGCCAGCAGCTTAACGACGCTTCTTGATGACTACACCTTC.